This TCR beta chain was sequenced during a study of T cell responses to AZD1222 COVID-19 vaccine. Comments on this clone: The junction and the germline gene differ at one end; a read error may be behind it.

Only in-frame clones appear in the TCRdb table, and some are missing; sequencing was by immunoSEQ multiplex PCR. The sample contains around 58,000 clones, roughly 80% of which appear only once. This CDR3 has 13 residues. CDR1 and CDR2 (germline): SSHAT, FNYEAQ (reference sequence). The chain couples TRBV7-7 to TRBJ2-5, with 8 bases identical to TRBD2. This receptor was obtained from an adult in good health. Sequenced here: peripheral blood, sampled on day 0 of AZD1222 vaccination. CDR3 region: CASSLGRGETQYF. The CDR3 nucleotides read TGTGCTAGCAGCCTCGGGAGGGGTGAGACCCAGTACTTC.